This note documents a single T cell receptor beta chain sequence. The data derive from a study of PD-L1 blockade in urothelial cancer. Time point here: peripheral blood 6 weeks after treatment start. Repertoires were generated with immunoSEQ multiplex PCR, while TCRdb's copy carries only in-frame clones and drops some. Of just under 45,000 clones in the sample, under 90% were seen once. The CDR3 is made up of 14 amino acids. The germline CDR1 and CDR2 sequences are LNHNV and YYDKDF (reference sequence). Trimming removed 3 bases from V and 6 bases from J; junction bases left unmatched: 4. The source of this sequence is a man in his 60s with urothelial cancer. Sample: PBMCs, taken around atezolizumab (anti-PD-L1) treatment. The rearrangement links TRBV15 to TRBJ1-4; 7 bases line up with TRBD1. The CDR3 reads CATSSGGGYEKLFF. CDR3 nucleotides: TGTGCCACCAGCAGCGGAGGGGGCTATGAAAAACTGTTTTTT.